The rows below give T cell receptor beta chains drawn from one sample of a study of blood T cell repertoires in COVID-19. TCRdb's copy holds only in-frame clones and misses some; the assay was immunoSEQ multiplex PCR. The data hold around 160,000 clones, with around 86% observed a single time. The sample was peripheral blood. The receptor source for this set is a man younger than 35 with acute or convalescent COVID-19. CDR3s include the opening cysteine and the closing phenylalanine or tryptophan. A D gene is named only where the DNA matches it firmly. Clone sizes are given selectively: once, few, many, or a class where the clone is expanded.

clone_size j_call d_call v_call cdr3_aa cdr3_nt
NA TRBJ2-7 NA TRBV24-1 CATSEAGATGEQYF TGTGCCACCAGTGAGGCAGGAGCCACAGGGGAGCAGTACTTC
once TRBJ1-2 NA TRBV29-1 CSVRTAPTSNYGYTF TGCAGCGTAAGGACTGCCCCGACTTCTAACTATGGCTACACCTTC
once TRBJ1-1 TRBD1 TRBV28 CASSSPGTGTADAFF TGTGCCAGCAGTTCGCCCGGGACAGGGACCGCGGATGCTTTCTTT
NA TRBJ2-1 TRBD2 TRBV13 CASSSLAGGIDEQFF TGTGCCAGCAGCTCACTAGCGGGGGGGATCGATGAGCAGTTCTTC
NA TRBJ1-5 TRBD1 TRBV28 CASGGQQLNQPQHF TGTGCCAGCGGGGGACAGCAGTTAAATCAGCCCCAGCATTTT
once TRBJ1-1 NA TRBV6-6 CASSSSRLRSNTEAFF TGTGCCAGCAGTTCCTCACGGTTACGGTCGAACACTGAAGCTTTCTTT
NA TRBJ1-2 NA TRBV7-2 CASSLGIMAGGYTF TGTGCCAGCAGCTTGGGCATTATGGCGGGGGGCTACACCTTC
once TRBJ2-5 NA TRBV30 CAWKDSETQYF TGTGCCTGGAAGGACTCAGAGACCCAGTACTTC
NA TRBJ2-5 TRBD2 TRBV19 CASRRTSGQETQYF TGTGCCAGTAGACGGACTAGCGGGCAAGAGACCCAGTACTTC
NA TRBJ1-4 NA TRBV4-1 CASSLSGNEKLFF TGCGCCAGCAGCCTCTCAGGGAATGAAAAACTGTTTTTT
NA TRBJ2-1 NA TRBV9 CASSVEYGVSSYNEQFF TGTGCCAGCAGCGTAGAATATGGTGTGAGCTCCTACAATGAGCAGTTCTTC
NA TRBJ2-5 TRBD2 TRBV6-1 CASSEDPGLAGGPSETQYF TGTGCCAGCAGTGAAGATCCGGGACTAGCGGGGGGGCCGTCAGAGACCCAGTACTTC
NA TRBJ1-4 NA TRBV19 CASSIPVVGDEKLFF TGTGCCAGTAGTATCCCGGTCGTCGGGGATGAAAAACTGTTTTTT
NA TRBJ1-1 TRBD1 TRBV5-1 CASSSQDRGLTEAFF TGCGCCAGCAGCTCGCAGGACAGGGGTCTGACTGAAGCTTTCTTT
NA TRBJ2-7 NA TRBV14 CASSQPGALLQYF TGTGCCAGCAGCCAGCCAGGGGCCTTGCTGCAGTACTTC
NA TRBJ1-1 TRBD1 TRBV25-1 CASQGQGAMSTEAFF TGTGCCAGCCAAGGACAGGGGGCTATGAGCACTGAAGCTTTCTTT
NA TRBJ1-1 TRBD1 TRBV6-1 CASSEMGQMNTEAFF TGTGCCAGCAGTGAAATGGGACAGATGAACACTGAAGCTTTCTTT
NA TRBJ2-2 TRBD2 TRBV30 CAWSAGGTLLFF TGTGCCTGGAGCGCGGGGGGGACTCTTCTGTTTTTT
NA TRBJ1-5 NA TRBV18 CASSPTGTSQPQHF TGTGCCAGCTCGCCAACAGGGACTAGTCAGCCCCAGCATTTT
NA TRBJ2-5 TRBD2 TRBV4-1 CASSQAAGGDETQYF TGCGCCAGCAGCCAAGCAGCGGGGGGCGACGAGACCCAGTACTTC
NA TRBJ2-7 NA TRBV18 CASSPSSYEQYF TGTGCCAGCTCACCCTCTTCCTACGAGCAGTACTTC
NA TRBJ1-1 TRBD1 TRBV2 CASSGGTVMNTEAFF TGTGCCAGCAGTGGGGGGACAGTCATGAACACTGAAGCTTTCTTT
NA TRBJ2-1 TRBD2 TRBV10-3 CAINQRGESEQFF TGTGCCATCAATCAGCGGGGGGAGAGTGAGCAGTTCTTC
few TRBJ1-5 TRBD1 TRBV5-1 CASSRGGEGQPQHF TGCGCCAGCAGTAGAGGGGGCGAAGGTCAGCCCCAGCATTTT
NA TRBJ1-5 TRBD1 TRBV30 CAWSAGQGNQPQHF TGTGCCTGGAGTGCGGGACAGGGGAACCAGCCCCAGCATTTT
NA TRBJ1-1 NA TRBV27 CASSLRGLNTEAFF TGTGCCAGCAGTTTGCGGGGATTGAACACTGAAGCTTTCTTT
NA TRBJ1-2 TRBD1 TRBV7-2 CASSLRQGARDGYTF TGTGCCAGCAGCTTACGGCAGGGGGCGAGGGATGGCTACACCTTC
NA TRBJ1-5 TRBD1 TRBV4-1 CASSQELTTGYQPQHF TGCGCCAGCAGCCAAGAGTTGACGACAGGGTATCAGCCCCAGCATTTT
NA TRBJ1-6 TRBD1 TRBV25-1 CASSERQGLSPLHF TGTGCCAGCAGTGAGAGACAGGGGCTCTCACCCCTCCACTTT
once TRBJ1-2 NA TRBV28 CASSLWTLDYGYTF TGTGCCAGCAGTCTTTGGACTCTGGACTATGGCTACACCTTC
NA TRBJ2-1 TRBD2 TRBV30 CAWSVRPSGGPSSYNEQFF TGTGCCTGGAGTGTACGTCCTAGCGGGGGGCCCAGCTCCTACAATGAGCAGTTCTTC
NA TRBJ1-6 NA TRBV18 CASSPRGGGESPLHF TGTGCCAGCTCACCACGGGGGGGAGGGGAATCACCCCTCCACTTT
NA TRBJ1-1 NA TRBV5-4 CASSFTRAHTEAFF TGTGCCAGCAGCTTTACCAGGGCCCACACTGAAGCTTTCTTT
NA TRBJ2-3 TRBD2 TRBV2 CASSEVSSGGASLTDTQYF TGTGCCAGCAGTGAAGTTAGTAGCGGGGGGGCGTCCTTGACAGATACGCAGTATTTT
NA TRBJ1-6 TRBD1 TRBV6-1 CASSEAPTGRNSPLHF TGTGCCAGCAGTGAAGCTCCGACAGGGCGTAATTCACCCCTCCACTTT
NA TRBJ1-1 NA TRBV19 CASKKGGALNTEAFF TGTGCCAGTAAAAAGGGGGGGGCCTTGAACACTGAAGCTTTCTTT
once TRBJ2-3 NA TRBV15 CATSRVPKGQGEDTQYF TGTGCCACCAGCAGAGTCCCCAAGGGGCAAGGGGAAGATACGCAGTATTTT
NA TRBJ1-2 TRBD1 TRBV12-3/TRBV12-4 CASSTGGGGYTF TGTGCCAGCAGTACAGGGGGCGGCGGCTACACCTTC
NA TRBJ1-1 NA TRBV29-1 CSGSGAGIGPRSEAFF TGCAGCGGAAGTGGGGCAGGGATTGGCCCTAGGTCTGAAGCTTTCTTT
NA TRBJ1-1 TRBD1 TRBV30 CATDRLGATEAFF TGTGCCACGGACAGGTTGGGAGCGACTGAAGCTTTCTTT
NA TRBJ1-1 NA TRBV19 CASILQVGSYMNTEAFF TGTGCCAGTATCCTACAGGTGGGATCATATATGAACACTGAAGCTTTCTTT
once TRBJ1-5 TRBD1 TRBV3-1/TRBV3-2 CASSPYRGDNQPQHF TGTGCCAGCAGCCCGTACAGGGGAGACAATCAGCCCCAGCATTTT
few TRBJ1-3 NA TRBV30 CAWSRVSGNTIYF TGTGCCTGGAGCAGGGTTTCTGGAAACACCATATATTTT
once TRBJ1-6 NA TRBV10-3 CAIWEGPGGALHF TGTGCCATCTGGGAGGGGCCCGGGGGGGCCCTCCACTTT
NA TRBJ1-1 TRBD1 TRBV4-2 CASSPGQGRTEAFF TGTGCCAGCAGCCCGGGACAGGGCCGGACTGAAGCTTTCTTT
NA TRBJ1-6 NA TRBV30 CAWIRRGISSPLHF TGTGCCTGGATAAGACGGGGAATTAGCTCACCCCTCCACTTT
NA TRBJ1-1 NA TRBV5-5 CASSLVRWVRGTEAFF TGTGCCAGCAGCTTGGTGAGATGGGTCCGGGGCACTGAAGCTTTCTTT
NA TRBJ1-1 TRBD1 TRBV19 CASRQGVEAFF TGTGCCAGTCGACAGGGGGTGGAAGCTTTCTTT
NA TRBJ2-5 NA TRBV4-1 CASSQVRAGAQETQYF TGCGCCAGCAGCCAAGTCAGGGCAGGGGCCCAAGAGACCCAGTACTTC
NA TRBJ1-6 NA TRBV20-1 CSASPVPDSPLHF TGCAGTGCTAGTCCGGTCCCCGATTCACCCCTCCACTTT
NA TRBJ1-5 TRBD1 TRBV2 CASSEPGQVDQPQHF TGTGCCAGCAGTGAACCGGGACAGGTAGATCAGCCCCAGCATTTT